The 26 T cell receptor beta chains presented below share a single source sample, sequenced in a study of post-analysis software for immune sequencing data. General study results and limits: TRBV5-6, TRBV5-1 and TRBV20-1 were among 4 or 5 TRBV segments more frequent in patients than controls.

These receptors' targets are unknown. Included in the TCR beta cDNA libraries were unique molecular identifiers. TCRdb passed the PCR reads through MiXCR, listing each CDR3 protein once. The repertoire holds 350,000 to 500,000 distinct CDR3 sequences, with over 30% as singletons. The sequencing sample was made of blood. Every receptor here comes from a girl aged 2-10 years with multiple sclerosis.

This chain links TRBV15 with TRBJ2-7; D is undetermined. CDR1 LNHNV and CDR2 YYDKDF come from the germline V gene (reference sequence). Trimming took 0 bases from V and 6 from J, leaving 12 bases between them. This CDR3 has 14 residues. The DNA of the CDR3 is TGTGCCACCAGCAGAGATTTGCCGGGCGGCGAGCAGTACTTC. Its protein product is CATSRDLPGGEQYF.

The chain is built from TRBV4-1 and TRBJ1-1; D may be TRBD1 (5 bases). Germline V gene data show CDR1 as MGHRA and CDR2 as YSYEKL. The germline V and J ends were trimmed by 2 bases and 11 bases, with 12 bases remaining between them. This CDR3 is 12 amino acids long. The CDR3 region is CASSQPRGRAFF. The CDR3 DNA sequence: TGCGCCAGCAGCCAACCTCGGGGGAGGGCTTTCTTT.

This clonotype was observed a handful of times. V is TRBV29-1 and J is TRBJ2-4; D is possibly TRBD1 or TRBD2 (6 bases each). V was shortened by 6 bases and J by 12 bases, with 18 bases between the two germline ends. The CDR3 sequence is 12 residues long. Germline assignment: CDR1 SQVTM and CDR2 ANQGSEA. The CDR3 region has the DNA TGCAGCGTGTCCCCCCAGTGGGGGGCTCAGTACTTC. Translating gives CSVSPQWGAQYF.

This clonotype has more than one count but fewer than ten. V usage is TRBV20-1 and J usage is TRBJ1-4, with TRBD1 matching 7 bases. The CDR3 length is 16 residues. In germline, CDR1 is DFQATT, CDR2 SNEGSKA (reference sequence). V lost 0 bases and J lost 8; bases outside the gene matches: 12. In nucleotides, the CDR3 is TGCAGTGCTAGAGAACGAACTACAGGGGTCGGCGAAAAACTGTTTTTT. Its translation: CSARERTTGVGEKLFF.

The chain joins TRBV7-9 to TRBJ2-5; possibly TRBD1 for D (6 bases). The end of the DNA is better explained by TRBJ2-7, so the J call may be wrong. The CDR3 loop spans 13 amino acids. CDR1 is SEHNR, CDR2 FQNEAQ, per germline (reference sequence). The CDR3 loop reads CASSFLGGYEQYF. DNA of the CDR3: TGTGCCAGCAGCTTCTTAGGGGGCTACGAGCAGTACTTC.

This clonotype was recorded a few times. The chain couples TRBV15 to TRBJ1-2; D not resolved. The CDR3 is made up of 13 amino acids. Germline lookup yields CDR1 LNHNV and CDR2 YYDKDF (reference sequence). The germline V and J ends were trimmed by 4 bases and 8 bases, with 14 bases remaining between them. The CDR3 region is CATSTYRAGGYTF. The CDR3 nucleotides read TGTGCCACCAGCACATACCGGGCGGGGGGCTACACCTTC.

V is TRBV20-1 and J is TRBJ1-6, with 7 bases fitting TRBD1. The CDR3 totals 13 residues. CDR1 DFQATT and CDR2 SNEGSKA come from the germline V gene (reference sequence). With 6 bases clipped from V and 6 bases from J, the junction kept 5 bases outside the gene matches. CDR3 sequence reads: CSAKGASNSPLHF. CDR3 DNA sequence: TGCAGTGCAAAGGGGGCCAGTAATTCACCCCTCCACTTT.

The chain combines TRBV5-1 with TRBJ2-7; D remains ambiguous. The ends were cut back, 3 bases at V and 3 bases at J, with 10 bases in the middle. Germline V CDR1 and CDR2: SGHRS, YFSETQ. This CDR3 comprises 13 residues. The CDR3 reads CASSSETFYEQYF. The CDR3 nucleotides read TGCGCCAGCAGCTCCGAAACATTCTACGAGCAGTACTTC. Filled out from reference TRBV5-1 and TRBJ2-7, the complete variable domain reads KAGVTQTPRYLIKTRGQQVTLSCSPISGHRSVSWYQQTPGQGLQFLFEYFSETQRNKGNFPGRFSGRQFSNSRSEMNVSTLELGDSALYLCASSSETFYEQYFGPGTRLTVT.

In its sample, this clonotype was seen a few times. The rearrangement links TRBV20-1 to TRBJ2-5; D is ambiguous. The CDR3 is made up of 15 amino acids. The V gene lost 3 bases and the J gene lost 1 base, with 15 bases spanning the gap. In germline, CDR1 is DFQATT, CDR2 SNEGSKA (reference sequence). This CDR3 reads CSARLARQAQETQYF. The CDR3 DNA sequence: TGCAGTGCTAGGCTTGCGCGACAAGCCCAAGAGACCCAGTACTTC.

This chain links TRBV5-1 with TRBJ2-7; 14 bases map to TRBD2. V gave up 3 bases and J gave up 5 bases; unmatched junction bases: 4. Germline loops: CDR1 SGHRS, CDR2 YFSETQ. This CDR3 has 15 residues. The CDR3 reads CASSYGTSGSDEQYF. For the CDR3, the DNA is TGCGCCAGCAGCTACGGGACTAGCGGGAGCGACGAGCAGTACTTC.

This clonotype appeared a few times. The chain uses TRBV7-3 and TRBJ2-1, with 7 bases that match TRBD1. Germline V gene data show CDR1 as SGHTA and CDR2 as FQGTGA. The V gene end was trimmed by 0 bases and the J gene end by 9 bases; junction bases not matched to a gene: 11. The CDR3 totals 16 residues. This CDR3 is CASSLTSYRGSGEQFF. In DNA, the CDR3 is TGTGCCAGCAGCTTAACGAGCTACAGGGGTTCGGGTGAGCAGTTCTTC.

The chain links TRBV7-3 to TRBJ2-6; D unclear. From germline, CDR1 is SGHTA and CDR2 FQGTGA. The ends were cut back, 1 base at V and 0 bases at J, with 7 bases in the middle. The CDR3 consists of 16 residues. CDR3 sequence reads: CASSLRKHSGANVLTF. CDR3 nucleotides: TGTGCCAGCAGCTTAAGGAAGCACTCTGGGGCCAACGTCCTGACTTTC.

This CDR3 reads CSARGAPGSTTYEQYF. CDR3 DNA: TGCAGTGCTAGAGGGGCGCCAGGTTCTACTACCTACGAGCAGTACTTC. The J gene is TRBJ2-7, the V gene TRBV20-1; the D is unclear. In germline, CDR1 is DFQATT, CDR2 SNEGSKA (reference sequence). This CDR3 comprises 16 residues. V dropped 1 base and J dropped 2 bases, with 18 bases sitting between them.

This clonotype was seen only a few times. The V call is TRBV12-3 or TRBV12-4, the J call TRBJ1-5, with 11 positions matching TRBD1. The trim removed 5 bases at V and 6 bases at J, leaving 3 bases unmatched. The CDR3 extends over 14 amino acids. CDR3 loop: CASSGTGGGQPQHF. DNA for the CDR3: TGTGCCAGCAGTGGGACAGGGGGAGGTCAGCCCCAGCATTTT.

The chain carries TRBV2 and TRBJ2-3; D might be TRBD1 (5 bases). The CDR3 is made up of 15 amino acids. Germline CDR1 SNHLY, CDR2 FYNNEI. Between the trimmed V and J ends, which lost 6 bases and 5 bases, there was a span of 18 bases. This CDR3 is CASSPIGLQGDTQYF. CDR3 nucleotide sequence: TGTGCCAGCAGCCCTATAGGGCTTCAGGGAGATACGCAGTATTTT.

CDR3 coding DNA: TGTGCCAGCAGTTTCGGAGGGGTTCTCATCTACGAGCAGTACTTC. Protein: CASSFGGVLIYEQYF. This rearrangement joins TRBV12-3 or TRBV12-4 to TRBJ2-4, with D maybe TRBD2 (6 bases). Judging by the DNA end, TRBJ2-7 fits better; the J call may be wrong. The CDR3 is 15 amino acids.

In this sample, this clonotype turned up many times. V gene TRBV29-1 combines with J gene TRBJ2-7, with D perhaps TRBD2 (5 bases). Germline-derived CDR1 and CDR2 are SQVTM and ANQGSEA. V lost 4 bases, J lost 3 bases, and 10 bases lay in between. This CDR3 spans 12 amino acids. The CDR3 DNA reads as TGCAGCGTTGCGTGGGAGAGCTACGAGCAGTACTTC. It encodes CSVAWESYEQYF.

The chain has TRBV6-5 and TRBJ2-3, with TRBD1 identical over 9 bases. The germline gives CDR1 MNHEY, CDR2 SVGAGI. Trimming cost V 7 bases and J 6 bases; bases outside gene matches: 14. This CDR3 comprises 16 residues. The CDR3 here is CASTSLRDRAADTQYF. DNA of the CDR3: TGTGCCAGCACCTCCCTTCGGGACAGGGCGGCCGATACGCAGTATTTT.

V and J are TRBV5-6 and TRBJ2-1; TRBD1 might be the D (5 bases). Germline CDR1 is SGHDT and CDR2 is YYEEEE. The germline V and J ends were trimmed by 1 base and 7 bases, with 15 bases remaining between them. The CDR3 extends over 15 amino acids. The CDR3 region is CASSLLRRQPNEQFF. CDR3 sequence (DNA): TGTGCCAGCAGCTTGCTCCGTCGACAGCCGAATGAGCAGTTCTTC.

The gene calls are TRBV20-1 and TRBJ2-7; TRBD1 agrees at 7 bases. The J call is uncertain, as TRBJ2-5 better fits the DNA end. The CDR3 sequence is 14 residues long. CDR1 and CDR2 (germline): DFQATT, SNEGSKA (reference sequence). The CDR3 DNA sequence: TGCAGTGCTCCCTCACAGGGGCCGGAGCTGACCCAGTACTTC. This gives the protein CSAPSQGPELTQYF.

Only a few counts were recorded for this clonotype. J is TRBJ2-4 and V is TRBV7-9; a weak D match, TRBD2 (6 bases). This CDR3 contains 15 residues. Germline assignment: CDR1 SEHNR and CDR2 FQNEAQ (reference sequence). With 5 bases removed from V and 1 base from J, the gap between germline ends came to 12 bases. CDR3 nucleotides: TGTGCCAGCAGCGATTGGAGCGGGGCCAAAAACATTCAGTACTTC. It yields the protein CASSDWSGAKNIQYF.

The chain links TRBV20-1 to TRBJ2-3; D perhaps matches TRBD2 (7 bases). The CDR3 is 13 residues long. Per the germline V gene, CDR1 is DFQATT and CDR2 is SNEGSKA (reference sequence). Trimming took 2 bases from V and 9 from J, leaving 15 bases between them. CDR3 residues: CSARWVGGGTQYF. In DNA, the CDR3 is TGCAGTGCTAGATGGGTGGGAGGGGGAACGCAGTATTTT.

Of note for this clonotype: At one end, the junction sequence differs from germline, possibly due to a read error. The chain joins TRBV10-3 to TRBJ2-6, with TRBD2 as a possible D gene (5 bases). Germline V CDR1 and CDR2: ENHRY, SYGVKD. This CDR3 contains 14 residues. In DNA form, the CDR3 reads TGTGCCATCGGGTCTAGCTCTGGGGTCAACGTCCTGACTTTC. Residues: CAIGSSSGVNVLTF.

This clonotype appeared a few times. The genes are TRBV5-1 and TRBJ2-4; D possibly matches TRBD1 or TRBD2 (5 bases each). Germline lookup yields CDR1 SGHRS and CDR2 YFSETQ. Trimming cost V 4 bases and J 2 bases, with 10 bases left between them. CDR3 size: 14 residues. The CDR3 DNA sequence: TGCGCCAGCAGCCTTCAGGGACCCAAAAACATTCAGTACTTC. This codes for CASSLQGPKNIQYF.

This sequence joins TRBV6-5 and TRBJ2-7, with 11 bases that match TRBD2. V dropped 7 bases and J dropped 0; count of bases not matched to a gene: 8. Germline values: CDR1 MNHEY, CDR2 SVGAGI. The CDR3 is 16 amino acids. The CDR3 is CASTASGGMSSYEQYF. The CDR3 DNA sequence: TGTGCCAGCACGGCTAGCGGGGGGATGAGCTCCTACGAGCAGTACTTC.

This clonotype was counted only a few times. The chain has TRBV12-3 or TRBV12-4 and TRBJ2-1; TRBD2 aligns across 12 bases. Trimming cost V 6 bases and J 5 bases; bases outside gene matches: 8. This CDR3 has 16 amino acids. For the CDR3, the DNA is TGTGCCAGCAGCCCAGGACTAGCGGGGCTGAACAATGAGCAGTTCTTC. Translated, it gives CASSPGLAGLNNEQFF.